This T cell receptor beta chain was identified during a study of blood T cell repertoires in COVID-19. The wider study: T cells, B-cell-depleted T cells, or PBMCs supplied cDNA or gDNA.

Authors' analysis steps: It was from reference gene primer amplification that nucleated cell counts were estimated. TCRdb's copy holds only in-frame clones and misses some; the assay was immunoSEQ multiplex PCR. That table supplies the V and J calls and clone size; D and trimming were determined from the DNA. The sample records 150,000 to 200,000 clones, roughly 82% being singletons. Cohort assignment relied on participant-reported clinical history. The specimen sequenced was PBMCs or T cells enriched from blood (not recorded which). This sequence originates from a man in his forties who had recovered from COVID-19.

CDR3 sequence reads: CASPQQPRGMIETQYF. For the CDR3, the DNA is TGTGCCAGCCCACAACAGCCCCGGGGAATGATAGAGACCCAGTACTTC. The chain employs TRBV18 and TRBJ2-5; D is perhaps TRBD2 (5 bases). In germline, CDR1 is KGHSH, CDR2 LQKENI. V was cut by 8 bases and J by 4 bases, with 23 bases left in between. This CDR3 is built from 16 residues.